The 17 T cell receptor beta chains below were found in one sample sequenced in a study of somatic mutations in cytotoxic T cells in rheumatoid arthritis. The protocol was immunoSEQ multiplex PCR, while the TCRdb copy is restricted to in-frame clones and leaves out a portion. The repertoire has 15,000 to 20,000 clones, around 80% of them found once; the top ten carry over 15%. The sample taken for sequencing was CD8+ T cells sorted from blood. These TCRs come from a woman aged 50 to 60 with rheumatoid arthritis.

Here the CDR3 DNA reads TGTGCCAGCAGCTTAGGGCGGGGTCCGGCCTACGAGCAGTACTTC. It translates to CASSLGRGPAYEQYF. The genes are TRBV7-6 and TRBJ2-7, with D possibly matching TRBD2 (6 bases). V was cut by 1 base and J by 2 bases, with 12 bases left in between. This CDR3 contains 15 residues. In germline, CDR1 is SGHVS, CDR2 FNYEAQ.

This chain connects TRBV9 to TRBJ2-1; 10 nucleotides match TRBD2. The J segment lost 7 bases and the V segment lost 0 bases, leaving 7 bases of the junction unmatched. This CDR3 comprises 16 residues. Germline lookup yields CDR1 SGDLS and CDR2 YYNGEE. The CDR3 is CASSVEASGGSNEQFF. The CDR3 DNA is TGTGCCAGCAGCGTAGAGGCTAGCGGGGGATCGAATGAGCAGTTCTTC.

The chain couples TRBV5-4 to TRBJ2-7, with TRBD1 matching over 7 bases. CDR1 SGHNT and CDR2 YYREEE come from the germline V gene (reference sequence). This CDR3 is 13 amino acids long. The ends lost 7 bases at V and 6 bases at J; junction bases unmatched: 10. The CDR3 here is CASRGQVSGEQYF. In DNA, the CDR3 is TGTGCCAGCCGCGGACAGGTTTCGGGCGAGCAGTACTTC.

This chain links TRBV11-2 with TRBJ2-2, with 13 bases lining up with TRBD2. This CDR3 has 15 amino acids. The germline CDR1 and CDR2 sequences are SGHAT and FQNNGV. With V trimmed by 5 bases and J by 5 bases, 2 bases remained unmatched. CDR3 region: CASSMGLAGTGELFF. CDR3 nucleotides: TGTGCCAGCAGCATGGGACTAGCGGGAACCGGGGAGCTGTTTTTT.

As DNA, the CDR3 is TGTGCCAGCAGTGAAGGCCCAGGGACAGCAGATACGCAGTATTTT. Amino acids: CASSEGPGTADTQYF. The chain combines TRBV6-1 with TRBJ2-3; 7 bases are a match to TRBD1. Trimming at V came to 1 base and at J to 4 bases, leaving 5 bases not matched to a gene. Germline lookup yields CDR1 MNHNS and CDR2 SASEGT. The CDR3 contains 15 residues.

The chain combines TRBV9 with TRBJ2-3; tentative D call: TRBD2 (5 bases). V lost 1 base and J lost 0, with 9 bases in between. This CDR3 comprises 15 residues. Per the germline V gene, CDR1 is SGDLS and CDR2 is YYNGEE. The CDR3 region is CASSVLSGSTDTQYF. The DNA for the CDR3 is TGTGCCAGCAGCGTATTAAGCGGAAGCACAGATACGCAGTATTTT.

This rearrangement joins TRBV23-1 to TRBJ2-3; tentatively, D is TRBD2 (5 bases). TRBV23-1 is known as an ORF, though its function is uncertain. CDR3 length: 17 amino acids. V lost 4 bases to trimming and J lost 2 bases, with 19 bases between them. CDR3 in amino acids: CASSPPLDSYTTDTQYF. The DNA of the CDR3 is TGCGCCAGCAGTCCTCCTTTGGACTCCTATACCACAGATACGCAGTATTTT.

This clone was seen a handful of times. V is TRBV2 and J is TRBJ2-1; D gene unclear. Trimming removed 6 bases from V and 5 bases from J, with 2 bases in between. Germline CDR1 is SNHLY and CDR2 is FYNNEI. The CDR3 length is 10 residues. The CDR3 DNA sequence: TGTGCCAGCAGCAACAATGAGCAGTTCTTC. This sequence encodes CASSNNEQFF. Variable domain in full (rest from reference TRBV2 and TRBJ2-1): EPEVTQTPSHQVTQMGQEVILRCVPISNHLYFYWYRQILGQKVEFLVSFYNNEISEKSEIFDDQFSVERPDGSNFTLKIRSTKLEDSAMYFCASSNNEQFFGPGTRLTVL.

The chain carries TRBV7-9 and TRBJ1-3, with 9 bases identical to TRBD1. The junction had 8 bases not matched to a gene; V was cut back by 7 bases and J by 4 bases. The CDR3 runs to 15 residues. CDR1 and CDR2 from the germline V gene are SEHNR and FQNEAQ (reference sequence). The CDR3 coding sequence is TGTGCCAGCAAACGGGGACAGGGAGGAGGAAACACCATATATTTT. Translation gives CASKRGQGGGNTIYF.

This clone was counted a few times. The gene calls are TRBV2 and TRBJ2-5; TRBD2 matches 10 bases. J gave up 4 bases and V 6 bases, and 8 bases lay outside the gene matches. The CDR3 covers 15 residues. The germline CDR1 and CDR2 sequences are SNHLY and FYNNEI. As DNA, the CDR3 is TGTGCCAGCAGGGAACTAGCGGGAATAGGAGAGACCCAGTACTTC. Translating gives CASRELAGIGETQYF.

The rearrangement joins TRBV2 to TRBJ2-3; 14 bases fit TRBD2. CDR1 and CDR2 (germline): SNHLY, FYNNEI. This CDR3 is built from 15 residues. Trimming removed 6 bases from V and 6 bases from J; junction bases left unmatched: 5. The CDR3 sequence: CASRGTSGGGDTQYF. In DNA form, the CDR3 reads TGTGCCAGCAGGGGGACTAGCGGGGGTGGGGATACGCAGTATTTT.

The CDR3 nucleotides read TGTGCCAGCAGTGAACTGGGAATCGTCGGGGAGCTGTTTTTT. Translated, it gives CASSELGIVGELFF. The chain employs TRBV2 and TRBJ2-2; no firm D call. This CDR3 comprises 14 residues. Trimming removed 2 bases at V and 7 bases at J, with 11 bases between. The germline CDR1 and CDR2 sequences are SNHLY and FYNNEI. The full variable domain, with the rest looked up from reference TRBV2 and TRBJ2-2, is EPEVTQTPSHQVTQMGQEVILRCVPISNHLYFYWYRQILGQKVEFLVSFYNNEISEKSEIFDDQFSVERPDGSNFTLKIRSTKLEDSAMYFCASSELGIVGELFFGEGSRLTVL.

This chain links TRBV10-3 with TRBJ2-7, with unresolved D. The ends were cut back, 7 bases at V and 7 bases at J, with 17 bases in the middle. CDR3 size: 13 residues. The germline CDR1 and CDR2 sequences are ENHRY and SYGVKD. The CDR3 coding sequence is TGTGCCATCAAAAACAGACTCGGAGAGGAGCAGTACTTC. Amino acids: CAIKNRLGEEQYF.

The chain uses TRBV5-5 and TRBJ2-3, with D maybe TRBD2 (7 bases). Trimming stripped 4 bases from V and 4 bases from J, with 16 bases between. Germline-derived CDR1 and CDR2 are SGHKS and YYEKEE (reference sequence). This CDR3 region has 15 residues. The CDR3 region is CASSHFGGAADTQYF. The CDR3 nucleotides are TGTGCCAGCAGCCACTTTGGGGGGGCCGCAGATACGCAGTATTTT. Supplemented by reference TRBV5-5 and TRBJ2-3, the full variable domain reads DAGVTQSPTHLIKTRGQQVTLRCSPISGHKSVSWYQQVLGQGPQFIFQYYEKEERGRGNFPDRFSARQFPNYSSELNVNALLLGDSALYLCASSHFGGAADTQYFGPGTRLTVL.

The V and J genes are TRBV6-4 and TRBJ2-1; 13 nucleotides match TRBD2. The CDR3 is 18 residues long. CDR1 and CDR2 from the germline V gene are MRHNA and SNTAGT. The ends lost 1 base at V and 6 bases at J; junction bases unmatched: 9. CDR3 DNA: TGTGCCAGCAGTGACTACGGACTAGCGGGAGAACGGGGCAATGAGCAGTTCTTC. Translation: CASSDYGLAGERGNEQFF.

The chain links TRBV15 to TRBJ2-7, with 9 bases identical to TRBD1. V lost 1 base, J lost 3 bases, and 4 bases stayed unmatched. This CDR3 has 15 residues. Germline lookup yields CDR1 LNHNV and CDR2 YYDKDF (reference sequence). CDR3: CATSRGGQGFYEQYF. CDR3 DNA: TGTGCCACCAGCAGAGGGGGACAGGGCTTCTACGAGCAGTACTTC.

J is TRBJ2-1 and V is TRBV7-6; D may be TRBD1 or TRBD2 (5 bases each). Deletions cut 1 base from V and 8 bases from J, with 9 bases between. The CDR3 covers 13 residues. Germline V gives CDR1 SGHVS, CDR2 FNYEAQ. The CDR3 nucleotides read TGTGCCAGCAGCTTAGGAGGGGTCGATGAGCAGTTCTTC. It translates to CASSLGGVDEQFF.